Sequencing of this T cell receptor (beta chain) was carried out in a study of shared clonotypes between healthy human individuals. The repertoire was sequenced with immunoSEQ multiplex PCR; TCRdb's copy has only in-frame clones and lacks some. The sample lists 2,500,000 or so clones, approximately 92% occurring once. Trimming shortened V by 3 bases and J by 3 bases, and 12 bases separated the two germline ends. The CDR3 spans 14 residues. Germline V gene sequence: CDR1 GTSNPN, CDR2 SVGIG (reference sequence). The genes are TRBV30 and TRBJ1-5, with D perhaps matching TRBD1 (5 bases). Sequenced input: naive CD4+ T cells sorted from blood. As to subset: CD45RA+ positively selected. This TCR derives from a man between 18 and 29 years old in good health. CDR3 nucleotide sequence: TGTGCCTGGAGAGCGCAGGGAAACAATCAGCCCCAGCATTTT. Amino acid sequence: CAWRAQGNNQPQHF.